The 12 T cell receptor beta chains reported below all come from one sample, sequenced in a study of OX40 agonist ivuxolimab in advanced cancers. TCRdb's copy holds only in-frame clones and misses some; the assay was immunoSEQ multiplex PCR. The sample has some 39,000 clones, roughly 90% seen once. Sequenced here: CD4+ or CD8+ T cells sorted from blood, sampled in a trial of the OX40 agonist ivuxolimab. These TCRs come from an adult with an advanced solid tumor such as melanoma, head and neck, liver or kidney cancer.

V and J are TRBV28 and TRBJ2-7; D gene ambiguous. V was trimmed by 3 bases and J by 0 bases, leaving 15 bases between them. The CDR3 runs 16 residues. CDR1 MDHEN and CDR2 SYDVKM come from the germline V gene. The CDR3 region has the DNA TGTGCCAGCAGTTTGTCCCCCAAGGGCGTCTCCTACGAGCAGTACTTC. Translation gives CASSLSPKGVSYEQYF.

This clone was recorded only once. The V call is TRBV7-3, the J call TRBJ1-6; D is perhaps TRBD1 (5 bases). V was trimmed by 2 bases and J by 10 bases, leaving 12 bases between them. The CDR3 runs 14 residues. The V gene's germline CDR1 is SGHTA and CDR2 FQGTGA. The DNA for the CDR3 is TGTGCCAGCAGCTTATACCAGGGACGATCACCCCTCCACTTT. Encoded protein: CASSLYQGRSPLHF.

V is TRBV28 and J is TRBJ2-7; TRBD2 agrees at 8 bases. This CDR3 contains 14 residues. V lost 8 bases to trimming and J lost 6 bases; unmatched junction nucleotides: 12. Germline values: CDR1 MDHEN, CDR2 SYDVKM. CDR3 sequence: CASLGTSRFSEQYF. For the CDR3, the DNA is TGTGCCAGCCTCGGGACTAGTCGGTTCTCCGAGCAGTACTTC.

The V and J genes are TRBV14 and TRBJ2-7, with 7 bases matching TRBD2. The length of the CDR3 is 14 residues. The J segment lost 3 bases and the V segment lost 4 bases, leaving 6 bases of the junction unmatched. Germline values: CDR1 SGHDN, CDR2 FVKESK. CDR3 sequence reads: CASSPAGVSYEQYF. The CDR3 DNA reads as TGTGCCAGCAGCCCGGCGGGAGTGAGCTACGAGCAGTACTTC. Full variable domain (missing parts from reference TRBV14 and TRBJ2-7): EAGVTQFPSHSVIEKGQTVTLRCDPISGHDNLYWYRRVMGKEIKFLLHFVKESKQDESGMPNNRFLAERTGGTYSTLKVQPAELEDSGVYFCASSPAGVSYEQYFGPGTRLTVT.

The rearrangement joins TRBV19 to TRBJ2-5; 7 bases are a match to TRBD2. Judging by the DNA end, TRBJ2-7 fits better; the J call may be wrong. Germline V gene data show CDR1 as LNHDA and CDR2 as SQIVND (reference sequence). There are 11 residues in the CDR3. The DNA for the CDR3 is TGTGCTTGCGGGAGTAGAGACGAGCAGTACTTC. Protein product: CACGSRDEQYF.

The chain combines TRBV27 with TRBJ1-5, with D possibly being TRBD1 (6 bases). The CDR3 has 15 amino acids. Trimming cost V 7 bases and J 0 bases, with 13 bases left between them. Germline V gene sequence: CDR1 MNHEY, CDR2 SMNVEV (reference sequence). The CDR3 DNA follows: TGTGCCAGCACCCTTAAGGGGGGTAGCAATCAGCCCCAGCATTTT. Translated, it gives CASTLKGGSNQPQHF.

This rearrangement joins TRBV27 to TRBJ2-5, with a weak D call TRBD1 (6 bases). There are 14 residues in the CDR3. Trimming removed 5 bases at V and 2 bases at J, with 12 bases between. Germline V gene data show CDR1 as MNHEY and CDR2 as SMNVEV (reference sequence). The CDR3 here is CASSTRTAQETQYF. Written as DNA, the CDR3 is TGTGCCAGCAGTACCCGGACAGCTCAAGAGACCCAGTACTTC.

The V call is TRBV28, the J call TRBJ2-3, with D perhaps TRBD2 (6 bases). Per germline, CDR1 MDHEN and CDR2 SYDVKM. Between the trimmed V and J ends, which lost 2 bases and 2 bases, there was a span of 8 bases. This CDR3 has 14 residues. CDR3 in DNA: TGTGCCAGCAGTTTAGGAGGGCCCACAGATACGCAGTATTTT. Amino acid sequence: CASSLGGPTDTQYF. The whole variable domain, remainder taken from reference TRBV28 and TRBJ2-3, is DVKVTQSSRYLVKRTGEKVFLECVQDMDHENMFWYRQDPGLGLRLIYFSYDVKMKEKGDIPEGYSVSREKKERFSLILESASTNQTSMYLCASSLGGPTDTQYFGPGTRLTVL.

The chain joins TRBV6-5 to TRBJ1-3; no clear D. V lost 4 bases and J lost 0, with 10 bases in between. CDR1 is MNHEY, CDR2 SVGAGI, per germline. The CDR3 has 15 amino acids. CDR3 region: CASSFPQLSGNTIYF. The CDR3, as DNA: TGTGCCAGCAGTTTTCCACAGCTCTCTGGAAACACCATATATTTT.

This chain links TRBV9 with TRBJ2-2; D might be TRBD1 (6 bases). CDR1 and CDR2 (germline): SGDLS, YYNGEE. Trimming removed 2 bases at V and 7 bases at J, with 12 bases between. This CDR3 has 14 residues. The CDR3 is CASSVRQAVGELFF. In DNA form, the CDR3 reads TGTGCCAGCAGCGTCAGACAGGCCGTCGGGGAGCTGTTTTTT.

A single count supports this clone. The chain uses TRBV6-1 and TRBJ1-2; D is unclear. The CDR3 runs 13 residues. V shed 7 bases and J shed 2 bases, with 11 bases lying between them. Germline CDR1 is MNHNS and CDR2 is SASEGT. The CDR3 DNA reads as TGTGCCAGCAATGCGGCAGGCAACTATGGCTACACCTTC. It translates to CASNAAGNYGYTF.

This clone has just one count. One junction end does not reproduce the germline sequence, and a read error may be involved. This sequence joins TRBV29-1 and TRBJ2-7, with 7 bases fitting TRBD2. There are 14 residues in the CDR3. Germline lookup yields CDR1 SQVTM and CDR2 ANQGSEA. This CDR3 reads CSVDVGGSSSEQYF. CDR3 coding DNA: TGCAGCGTTGATGTGGGCGGGAGTTCCTCCGAGCAGTACTTC.